This entry lists 11 T cell receptor beta chains sequenced from one sample in a study of blood T cell repertoires in COVID-19. The method was immunoSEQ multiplex PCR; TCRdb's version includes in-frame clones alone and lacks a portion of them. Here the sample spans around 220,000 clones, around 80% being singletons. Sequencing was done on a sample of peripheral blood. The receptors derive from a young man with active or convalescent COVID-19.

The chain carries TRBV15 and TRBJ2-1; TRBD1 matches at 9 bases. The length of the CDR3 is 14 residues. Germline V gene sequence: CDR1 LNHNV, CDR2 YYDKDF (reference sequence). With V trimmed by 9 bases and J by 0 bases, 3 bases remained unmatched. DNA for the CDR3: TGTGCCACATCGACAGGGGGCTCCTACAATGAGCAGTTCTTC. It codes for CATSTGGSYNEQFF.

This chain connects TRBV9 to TRBJ1-1; the D is unclear. V was clipped by 0 bases and J by 1 base, with 4 bases between them. The CDR3 runs 13 residues. The germline gives CDR1 SGDLS, CDR2 YYNGEE. The CDR3 loop is CASSVDGNTEAFF. The CDR3, as DNA: TGTGCCAGCAGCGTAGACGGGAACACTGAAGCTTTCTTT.

Written as DNA, the CDR3 is TGCACCAGCAGCCAAGATCTCGGGACTAGCGGCACCTACGAGCAGTACTTC. It is translated as CTSSQDLGTSGTYEQYF. This sequence joins TRBV1 and TRBJ2-7; TRBD2 is the table's D call and was not checked against the DNA. TRBV1 is given as a pseudogene. The CDR3 spans 17 residues.

The chain uses TRBV5-1 and TRBJ1-5; D perhaps matches TRBD1 (6 bases). Trimming removed 4 bases from V and 6 bases from J, with 11 bases in between. The CDR3 totals 13 residues. Germline CDR1 and CDR2: SGHRS and YFSETQ. Written as DNA, the CDR3 is TGCGCCAGCAGCCCCTCAGGGGCTCAGCCCCAGCATTTT. Residues: CASSPSGAQPQHF.

The V and J genes are TRBV12-3 or TRBV12-4 and TRBJ1-2; D is possibly TRBD1 (5 bases). Trimming stripped 3 bases from V and 6 bases from J, with 11 bases between. The CDR3 has 13 amino acids. CDR3 loop: CASSFRRVHGYTF. The CDR3 region has the DNA TGTGCCAGCAGTTTTCGCAGGGTTCATGGCTACACCTTC.

The chain employs TRBV14 and TRBJ1-6; 9 positions match TRBD1. CDR1 is SGHDN, CDR2 FVKESK, per germline. The CDR3 totals 21 residues. Germline trimming cut 0 bases from V and 0 bases from J; bases unmatched to any gene: 12. This CDR3 reads CASSQDSPKDRGSSYNSPLHF. The CDR3 region has the DNA TGTGCCAGCAGCCAAGATTCGCCCAAGGACAGGGGAAGCTCCTATAATTCACCCCTCCACTTT. Full variable domain (rest looked up from reference TRBV14 and TRBJ1-6): EAGVTQFPSHSVIEKGQTVTLRCDPISGHDNLYWYRRVMGKEIKFLLHFVKESKQDESGMPNNRFLAERTGGTYSTLKVQPAELEDSGVYFCASSQDSPKDRGSSYNSPLHFGNGTRLTVT.

The rearrangement links TRBV7-9 to TRBJ1-4; D might be TRBD1 (6 bases). Germline assignment: CDR1 SEHNR and CDR2 FQNEAQ (reference sequence). V was trimmed by 5 bases and J by 8 bases, leaving 12 bases between them. There are 13 residues in the CDR3. CDR3: CASSPGQTEKLFF. CDR3 sequence (DNA): TGTGCCAGCAGCCCCGGACAGACGGAAAAACTGTTTTTT.

This chain joins TRBV4-1 and TRBJ2-5; 9 bases line up with TRBD1. The V and J ends lost 4 bases and 4 bases, in that order; junction bases with no gene match: 4. The CDR3 has 14 residues. Germline CDR1 MGHRA, CDR2 YSYEKL. The CDR3: CASSPRDRVETQYF. CDR3 DNA: TGCGCCAGCAGCCCACGGGACAGGGTAGAGACCCAGTACTTC.

The chain carries TRBV9 and TRBJ1-1, with D maybe TRBD1 (6 bases). The germline V and J ends were trimmed by 0 bases and 6 bases, with 12 bases remaining between them. The CDR3 consists of 14 residues. CDR1 and CDR2 from the germline V gene are SGDLS and YYNGEE. The CDR3 region is CASSVVEGGAEAFF. The DNA of the CDR3 is TGTGCCAGCAGCGTAGTTGAAGGGGGGGCTGAAGCTTTCTTT.

V and J are TRBV6-2 or TRBV6-3 and TRBJ1-5; possible D gene TRBD1, 6 bases. There are 14 residues in the CDR3. With 6 bases removed from V and 1 base from J, the gap between germline ends came to 10 bases. Germline V gives CDR1 MNHEY, CDR2 SVGEGT. CDR3 loop: CASSLQGSNQPQHF. CDR3 in DNA: TGTGCCAGCAGCCTACAGGGAAGCAATCAGCCCCAGCATTTT.

The chain couples TRBV3-1 (or the pseudogene TRBV3-2) to TRBJ2-5; D gene unclear. The CDR3 is 11 residues long. The ends were cut back, 7 bases at V and 5 bases at J, with 8 bases in the middle. Germline CDR1 and CDR2: LGHDT and YNNKEL (reference sequence). The CDR3 nucleotides read TGTGCCAGCATGAGTACGGAGACCCAGTACTTC. Its translation: CASMSTETQYF.